The 12 T cell receptor beta chains presented below share a single source sample, sequenced in a study of cytomegalovirus exposure and HLA in healthy donors. Primers: 60 Vbeta forward and 13 Jbeta reverse. TCRdb keeps only in-frame clones here, not all; method: immunoSEQ multiplex PCR. The table has 55,000 to 80,000 clones, about 80% seen once. Sequencing used PBMCs. The origin of the receptors is a man between 60 and 75 years old in good health and CMV-seropositive.

The chain uses TRBV5-1 and TRBJ2-2, with 8 positions matching TRBD1. Germline V gene lookup returns CDR1 SGHRS and CDR2 YFSETQ. The CDR3 is 17 residues long. With 4 bases clipped from V and 7 bases from J, the junction kept 15 bases outside the gene matches. DNA for the CDR3: TGCGCCAGCAGCACCGGACAGGGAGGCGAACTTAGCGGGGAGCTGTTTTTT. Amino acid sequence: CASSTGQGGELSGELFF.

CDR3: CASSLLAGSETQYF. For the CDR3, the DNA is TGCGCCAGCAGCCTACTAGCGGGGTCGGAGACCCAGTACTTC. This chain links TRBV5-1 with TRBJ2-5; 10 positions agree with TRBD2. CDR3 length equals 14 residues. Unmatched junction bases numbered 5, after V lost 4 bases and J lost 5 bases. CDR1 and CDR2 (germline): SGHRS, YFSETQ.

This clone has a handful of counts. The J gene is TRBJ1-2, the V gene TRBV10-2; 7 bases are shared with TRBD1. Germline lookup yields CDR1 WSHSY and CDR2 SAAADI. J gave up 5 bases and V 3 bases, and 9 bases lay outside the gene matches. The CDR3 sequence is 15 residues long. CDR3 in DNA: TGCGCCAGCAGTGACTCGTTAGGGGGCGGTTATGGCTACACCTTC. Translation: CASSDSLGGGYGYTF.

V and J are TRBV9 and TRBJ1-4; D uncertain. The CDR3 sequence is 15 residues long. V was clipped by 0 bases and J by 4 bases, with 10 bases between them. Germline V gives CDR1 SGDLS, CDR2 YYNGEE. This CDR3 is CASSVALGSNEKLFF. CDR3 DNA sequence: TGTGCCAGCAGCGTAGCTCTCGGGAGTAATGAAAAACTGTTTTTT.

The rearrangement uses TRBV6-6 and TRBJ1-1; 8 nucleotides agree with TRBD1. This CDR3 region has 15 residues. Germline V gene lookup returns CDR1 MNHNY and CDR2 SVGAGI (reference sequence). V gave up 2 bases and J gave up 1 base; unmatched junction bases: 3. CDR3: CASSYPGQGNTEAFF. As DNA, the CDR3 is TGTGCCAGCAGTTACCCTGGACAGGGGAACACTGAAGCTTTCTTT.

The rearrangement joins TRBV6-5 to TRBJ2-3; tentative D call: TRBD2 (7 bases). Trimming shortened V by 5 bases and J by 2 bases, and 14 bases separated the two germline ends. Germline loops: CDR1 MNHEY, CDR2 SVGAGI. This CDR3 contains 15 residues. CDR3 sequence: CASSQGRGPTDTQYF. CDR3 DNA: TGTGCCAGCAGTCAGGGGCGGGGGCCCACAGATACGCAGTATTTT.

This clone has only a few counts. CDR3 protein: CASSQGPWAGTGYTF. Here the CDR3 DNA reads TGCGCCAGCAGCCAAGGACCATGGGCTGGCACTGGCTACACCTTC. This chain links TRBV4-1 with TRBJ1-2; no firm D call. This CDR3 has 15 residues. In germline, CDR1 is MGHRA, CDR2 YSYEKL. Trimming cost V 1 base and J 7 bases, with 16 bases left between them.

Notes on this clone: At one end the junction does not follow the germline gene, possibly because of a read error. The chain employs TRBV2 and TRBJ1-2, with D perhaps TRBD1 (5 bases). There are 12 residues in the CDR3. Germline-derived CDR1 and CDR2 are SNHLY and FYNNEI. CDR3 nucleotides: TGTGCCAGCACTGAACAGGTAGTTGGCTACACCTTC. It is translated as CASTEQVVGYTF.

The V call is TRBV5-4, the J call TRBJ2-3; D is unresolved. This CDR3 comprises 15 residues. CDR1 and CDR2 from the germline V gene are SGHNT and YYREEE (reference sequence). Trimming shortened V by 5 bases and J by 5 bases, and 18 bases separated the two germline ends. The CDR3 here is CASSHLGSEGDTQYF. CDR3 DNA: TGTGCCAGCAGTCACCTAGGCAGCGAAGGAGATACGCAGTATTTT.

The V and J genes are TRBV6-5 and TRBJ2-7, with D maybe TRBD2 (6 bases). CDR3 length: 14 residues. V was shortened by 6 bases and J by 1 base, with 13 bases between the two germline ends. In germline, CDR1 is MNHEY, CDR2 SVGAGI. CDR3 DNA: TGTGCCAGCAGCCTAGGGAGGAGATCCTACGAGCAGTACTTC. Its translation is CASSLGRRSYEQYF.

This sequence joins TRBV2 and TRBJ1-4, with a weak D call TRBD1 (6 bases). V was clipped by 7 bases and J by 7 bases, with 13 bases between them. CDR3 size: 13 residues. Germline V gives CDR1 SNHLY, CDR2 FYNNEI. CDR3 DNA: TGTGCCAGCATCAGGGGAAGCGGTGAAAAACTGTTTTTT. It encodes CASIRGSGEKLFF.

As DNA, the CDR3 is TGTGCCAGCAGTCCTATTACAAGCTCGGGACAGGGATCAAGTACTGAAGCTTTCTTT. Protein product: CASSPITSSGQGSSTEAFF. This chain uses TRBV27 with TRBJ1-1, with TRBD1 matching over 9 bases. The ends lost 5 bases at V and 5 bases at J; junction bases unmatched: 21. The CDR3 is 19 residues long. Germline V gene data show CDR1 as MNHEY and CDR2 as SMNVEV (reference sequence).